This T cell receptor (beta chain) was recovered during a study of blood T cell repertoires in COVID-19. On the study more broadly: Acute-phase and convalescent COVID-19 samples originated in the United States, Italy and Spain. PBMCs, B-cell-depleted T cells, or T cells provided the cDNA or gDNA that made up the material.

Germline CDR1 LGHDT, CDR2 YNNKEL (reference sequence). Trimming cost V 3 bases and J 7 bases; bases outside gene matches: 15. The CDR3 spans 18 residues. In the original analysis: Estimated nucleated cell counts came from reference gene primer amplification. Profiled with immunoSEQ multiplex PCR; TCRdb holds only in-frame clones, not every one. V and J calls plus clone size are reproduced from that table; the DNA served to infer D and trimming. This sample has about 240,000 clones, with around 90% found just once. The chain recombines TRBV3-1 (or the pseudogene TRBV3-2) with TRBJ2-1; 10 positions match TRBD2. The specimen was peripheral blood. This sequence was found in a woman aged 40 to 49 who had recovered from COVID-19. The CDR3 reads CASSHPGGSGRRWNEQFF. The CDR3 DNA reads TGTGCCAGCAGCCACCCAGGAGGTAGCGGGAGGAGGTGGAATGAGCAGTTCTTC.